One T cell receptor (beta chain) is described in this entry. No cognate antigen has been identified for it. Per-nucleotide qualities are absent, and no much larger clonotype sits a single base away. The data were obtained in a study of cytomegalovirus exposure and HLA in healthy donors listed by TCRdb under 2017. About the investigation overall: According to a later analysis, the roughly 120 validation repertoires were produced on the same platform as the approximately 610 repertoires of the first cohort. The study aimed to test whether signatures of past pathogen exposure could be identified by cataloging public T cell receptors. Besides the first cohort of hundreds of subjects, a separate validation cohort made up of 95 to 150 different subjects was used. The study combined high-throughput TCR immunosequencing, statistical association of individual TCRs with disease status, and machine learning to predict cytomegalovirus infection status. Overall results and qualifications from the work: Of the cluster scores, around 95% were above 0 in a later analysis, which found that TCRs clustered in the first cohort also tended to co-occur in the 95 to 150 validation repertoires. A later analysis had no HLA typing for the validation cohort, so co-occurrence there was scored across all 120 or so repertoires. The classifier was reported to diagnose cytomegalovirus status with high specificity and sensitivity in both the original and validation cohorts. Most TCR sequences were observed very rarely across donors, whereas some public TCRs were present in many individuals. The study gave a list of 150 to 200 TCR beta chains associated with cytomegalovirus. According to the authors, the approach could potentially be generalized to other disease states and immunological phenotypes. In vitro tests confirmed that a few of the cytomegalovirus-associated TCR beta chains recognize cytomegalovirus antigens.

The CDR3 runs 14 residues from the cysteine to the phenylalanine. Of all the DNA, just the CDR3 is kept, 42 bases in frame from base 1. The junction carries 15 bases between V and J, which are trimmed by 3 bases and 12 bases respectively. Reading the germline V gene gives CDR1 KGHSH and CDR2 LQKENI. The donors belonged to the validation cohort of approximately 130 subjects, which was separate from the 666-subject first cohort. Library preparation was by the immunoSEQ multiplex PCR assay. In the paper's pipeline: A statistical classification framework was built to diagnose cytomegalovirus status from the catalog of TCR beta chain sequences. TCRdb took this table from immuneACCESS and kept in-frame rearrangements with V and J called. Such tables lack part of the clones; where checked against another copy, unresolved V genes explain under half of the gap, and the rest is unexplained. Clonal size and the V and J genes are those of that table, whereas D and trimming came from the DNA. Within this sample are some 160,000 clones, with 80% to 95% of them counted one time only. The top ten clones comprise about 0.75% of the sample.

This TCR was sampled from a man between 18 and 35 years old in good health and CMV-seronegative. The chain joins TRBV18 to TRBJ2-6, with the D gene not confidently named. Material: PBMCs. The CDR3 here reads CASSPRDTALVLTF. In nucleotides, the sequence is TGTGCCAGCTCACCGAGAGACACGGCTCTCGTCCTGACTTTC.